A single sample is the source of the 15 T cell receptor beta chains below, sequenced in a study of blood T cells in healthy people across ages. A second about 7 to 12 cycle PCR used barcoded and J-beta primers. Each CDR3 protein gets one entry after TCRdb re-called the 5' RACE reads with MiXCR. The top ten clones hold around 18% of a sample with 790,000 or so distinct CDR3 sequences, more than 35% of them seen once. Sample: blood. Receptors were obtained from a man at least 80 years old in good health.

The sample holds a few counts of this clonotype. The chain has TRBV6-1 and TRBJ2-7, with TRBD2 as a possible D gene (6 bases). The CDR3 length is 14 residues. V shed 6 bases and J shed 6 bases, with 18 bases lying between them. Germline CDR1 and CDR2: MNHNS and SASEGT. Here the CDR3 DNA reads TGTGCCAGCAGAAGACTAGTTATCGGGGGCGAGCAGTACTTC. Translation: CASRRLVIGGEQYF.

The V and J genes are TRBV7-9 and TRBJ2-4; TRBD1 aligns across 8 bases. With the DNA end fitting TRBJ2-5 better, the J assignment may be wrong. Looked up from germline, CDR1 is SEHNR and CDR2 is FQNEAQ (reference sequence). The CDR3 loop spans 15 amino acids. CDR3 coding DNA: TGTGCCAGCAGGTTAACGGGACAGGCGGGGGAGACCCAGTACTTC. This translates into CASRLTGQAGETQYF.

In this sample, this clonotype turned up a few times. V gene TRBV27 combines with J gene TRBJ2-1; D may be TRBD1 (6 bases). Germline assignment: CDR1 MNHEY and CDR2 SMNVEV (reference sequence). The CDR3 has 16 residues. Trimming took off 4 bases at V and 6 bases at J, with 19 bases between the two ends. The DNA of the CDR3 is TGTGCCAGCAGTTGGGGGAGTGGGACACCCCTCAATGAGCAGTTCTTC. It specifies CASSWGSGTPLNEQFF.

This clonotype has more than one count but fewer than ten. This chain connects TRBV28 to TRBJ2-7; 7 bases are a match to TRBD2. J gave up 0 bases and V 7 bases, and 9 bases lay outside the gene matches. CDR3 length: 15 amino acids. Germline V gene lookup returns CDR1 MDHEN and CDR2 SYDVKM. In DNA, the CDR3 is TGTGCCAGCACCAGCGGGGACGTGAACTCCTACGAGCAGTACTTC. Translation: CASTSGDVNSYEQYF.

The genes are TRBV7-2 and TRBJ2-1, with a weak D call TRBD2 (5 bases). The last part of the DNA fits TRBJ2-7 better; the J call may be wrong. CDR1 and CDR2 (germline): SGHTA, FQGNSA. CDR3 length equals 12 residues. The CDR3 nucleotides read TGTGCCAGCAGCTTTAGCGAGAACGAGCAGTACTTC. Translation gives CASSFSENEQYF.

This chain connects TRBV20-1 to TRBJ2-1, with 8 bases identical to TRBD1. J gave up 2 bases and V 1 base, and 4 bases lay outside the gene matches. Germline CDR1 DFQATT, CDR2 SNEGSKA (reference sequence). The length of the CDR3 is 15 residues. In DNA, the CDR3 is TGCAGTGCTAGAGCCCCGGACAGGGCCTACAATGAGCAGTTCTTC. This codes for CSARAPDRAYNEQFF.

This clonotype was seen at least ten times. This could be a read error, since a much larger clone is one nucleotide away. J is TRBJ2-1 and V is TRBV7-2; perhaps TRBD2 as D (6 bases). Germline V CDR1 and CDR2: SGHTA, FQGNSA. The CDR3 is made up of 14 amino acids. Trimming left V 0 bases short and J 9 bases short, with 12 bases between. DNA of the CDR3: TGTGCCAGCAGCTTAGCTAATAGCGGCGGTGAGCAGTTCTTC. It encodes CASSLANSGGEQFF.

Only a few counts were recorded for this clonotype. The gene calls are TRBV7-2 and TRBJ2-7; D perhaps matches TRBD1 (5 bases). Trimming took off 2 bases at V and 8 bases at J, with 16 bases between the two ends. This CDR3 has 14 amino acids. CDR1 and CDR2 from the germline V gene are SGHTA and FQGNSA. The CDR3 here is CASSLNGQSWQQYF. In DNA form, the CDR3 reads TGTGCCAGCAGCTTAAATGGACAATCCTGGCAGCAGTACTTC.

The chain links TRBV7-9 to TRBJ2-5, with TRBD1 identical over 7 bases. The J call may be incorrect, as the DNA end agrees better with TRBJ2-7. The CDR3 totals 12 residues. Germline V gene lookup returns CDR1 SEHNR and CDR2 FQNEAQ (reference sequence). CDR3 nucleotide sequence: TGTGCCACGAAGACAGGGACCAACGAGCAGTACTTC. It translates to CATKTGTNEQYF.

This chain joins TRBV28 and TRBJ2-1; TRBD2 matches 16 bases. J was trimmed by 1 base and V by 3 bases; bases with no gene match: 9. From germline, CDR1 is MDHEN and CDR2 SYDVKM. CDR3 length: 20 residues. The CDR3 region has the DNA TGTGCCAGCAGTTTCGGGACTAGCGGGAGGGCTGATAGATCCTACAATGAGCAGTTCTTC. This codes for CASSFGTSGRADRSYNEQFF.

This clonotype was detected a few times. The chain couples TRBV10-3 to TRBJ2-5; a weak D match, TRBD2 (6 bases). Trimming left V 3 bases short and J 4 bases short, with 15 bases between. The CDR3 spans 15 residues. In germline, CDR1 is ENHRY, CDR2 SYGVKD. CDR3 protein: CAISDPGEALETQYF. In nucleotides, the CDR3 is TGTGCCATCAGTGACCCGGGGGAGGCCTTAGAGACCCAGTACTTC.

The rearrangement joins TRBV6-5 to TRBJ2-4; D is perhaps TRBD1 (6 bases). V dropped 5 bases and J dropped 9 bases, with 17 bases sitting between them. Germline CDR1 MNHEY, CDR2 SVGAGI. The CDR3 runs 14 residues. As DNA, the CDR3 is TGTGCCAGCAGTGCCGGACAGTTTATTAGCATTCAGTACTTC. Amino acid sequence: CASSAGQFISIQYF.

Turning to this clonotype: The junction shows a germline mismatch at one end, possibly a read error. The chain carries TRBV7-2 and TRBJ2-5; tentatively, D is TRBD1 (6 bases). The germline CDR1 and CDR2 sequences are SGHTA and FQGNSA. The CDR3 sequence is 13 residues long. CDR3 in amino acids: CASSPTGLENQYF. CDR3 DNA sequence: TGTGCCAGCAGCCCAACAGGGTTGGAGAACCAGTACTTC.

The gene calls are TRBV18 and TRBJ2-7; D uncertain. The CDR3 contains 14 residues. CDR1 is KGHSH and CDR2 is LQKENI in the germline V gene. V was trimmed by 2 bases and J by 3 bases, leaving 11 bases between them. The CDR3 protein is CASSPSARVYEQYF. As DNA, the CDR3 is TGTGCCAGCTCACCAAGTGCTCGGGTCTACGAGCAGTACTTC.

This clonotype has ten or more counts. The J gene is TRBJ2-1, the V gene TRBV5-1, with TRBD2 matching over 10 bases. Germline V gene lookup returns CDR1 SGHRS and CDR2 YFSETQ. V was pared by 4 bases and J by 5 bases, with 6 bases of the junction left unmatched. The CDR3 sequence is 15 residues long. The CDR3 here is CASSALAGVNNEQFF. The CDR3, as DNA: TGCGCCAGCAGCGCCCTAGCGGGAGTGAACAATGAGCAGTTCTTC.